This T cell receptor (beta chain) stems from a study of cytomegalovirus exposure and HLA in healthy donors. This CDR3 has 17 amino acids. Germline CDR1 is SGDLS and CDR2 is YYNGEE. The V gene lost 4 bases and the J gene lost 0 bases, with 19 bases spanning the gap. Assay used: immunoSEQ multiplex PCR; TCRdb lists only in-frame clones, some missing. The sample has around 150,000 clones, roughly nine tenths seen once. The sequence derives from a man aged 18 to 29 in good health and CMV-seronegative. The rearrangement uses TRBV9 and TRBJ1-2, with D perhaps matching TRBD1 (6 bases). The sample comprised PBMCs. The CDR3 loop reads CASSPGGADTTNYGYTF. CDR3 nucleotide sequence: TGTGCCAGCAGCCCGGGGGGGGCAGATACCACTAACTATGGCTACACCTTC.